This TCR beta chain came from a study of OX40 agonist ivuxolimab in advanced cancers. Study information: Every 2 weeks, patients got intravenous ivuxolimab at one of six dose levels (0.01-10 mg/kg). Points from the study as a whole: More expanded clones were found, on average, in CD8+ than in CD4+ T cells. The study did not work out the antigen specificity of the expanded peripheral T cells. At doses 0.1 to 3.0 mg/kg, CD4+ and CD8+ clones expanded.

The table came from immunoSEQ multiplex PCR; TCRdb's copy has only in-frame clones and leaves some out. Among about 86,000 clones listed, roughly 87% were seen once. Per germline, CDR1 MDHEN and CDR2 SYDVKM. V lost 4 bases to trimming and J lost 3 bases, with 10 bases between them. This CDR3 contains 14 residues. As concerns this clone: Its antigen is currently unknown.

The chain is built from TRBV28 and TRBJ1-5, with D perhaps matching TRBD1 (5 bases). The TCR comes from an adult with an advanced solid tumor such as melanoma, head and neck, liver or kidney cancer. The sample consisted of CD4+ or CD8+ T cells sorted from blood, taken in a trial of the OX40 agonist ivuxolimab. As DNA, the CDR3 is TGTGCCAGCAGTTCGAGACAGACCAATCAGCCCCAGCATTTT. Its translation is CASSSRQTNQPQHF.